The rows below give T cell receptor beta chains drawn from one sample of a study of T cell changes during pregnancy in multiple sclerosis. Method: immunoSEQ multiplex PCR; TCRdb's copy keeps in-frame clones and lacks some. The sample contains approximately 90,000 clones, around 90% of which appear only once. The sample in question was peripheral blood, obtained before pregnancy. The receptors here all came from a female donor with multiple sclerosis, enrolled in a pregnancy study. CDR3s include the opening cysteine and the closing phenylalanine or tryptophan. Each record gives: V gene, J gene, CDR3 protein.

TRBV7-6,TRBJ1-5,CASSLDGVGQPQHF
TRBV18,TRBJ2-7,CASSASGGRGNEQYF
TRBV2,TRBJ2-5,CASMGQGETQYF
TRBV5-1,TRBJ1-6,CASRVEGSGTLHF
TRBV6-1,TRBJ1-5,CASSEANLANQPQHF
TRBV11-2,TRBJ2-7,CASSLGGVLDRGLSYEQYF
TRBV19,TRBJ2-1,CASSIGPSGGGYNEQFF
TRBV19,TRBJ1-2,CASSIRRDNYGYTF
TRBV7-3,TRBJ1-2,CASSREGADYGYTF
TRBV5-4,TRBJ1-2,CASSLAGVYFNYGYTF
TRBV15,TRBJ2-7,CATSKGGGVKYEQYF
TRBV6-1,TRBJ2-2,CASSEGSGGANTGELFF
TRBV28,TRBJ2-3,CASSFYDRGDKDTQYF
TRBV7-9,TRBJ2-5,CASTGETQYF
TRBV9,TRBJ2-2,CASSGTGEGATGELFF
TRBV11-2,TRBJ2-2,CASSHPRGELFF
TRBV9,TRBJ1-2,CASSVDGGADGYTF
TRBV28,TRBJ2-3,CASSQTSGRTDTQYF
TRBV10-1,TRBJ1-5,CDLRQSNQPQHF
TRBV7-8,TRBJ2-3,CASSLGAGRADTQYF
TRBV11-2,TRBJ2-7,CASSARVLDSYEQYF
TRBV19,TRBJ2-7,CASSSRGLAGGPTYEQYF
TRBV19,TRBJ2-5,CASSISRMEETQYF
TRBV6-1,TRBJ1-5,CASRTPGGQPQHF
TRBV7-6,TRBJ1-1,CASSFRVDTEAFF
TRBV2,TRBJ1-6,CAGTGGPYNSPLHF
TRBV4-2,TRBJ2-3,CASSPGTSGMPDTQYF
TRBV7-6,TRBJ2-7,CASSLYGRPSYEQYF
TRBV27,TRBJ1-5,CASSMTGEDQPQHF
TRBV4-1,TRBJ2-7,CASRSVGGPYEQYF
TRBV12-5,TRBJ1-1,CASGLPSISGSNTEAFF
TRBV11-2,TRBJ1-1,CASSLDIEAFF
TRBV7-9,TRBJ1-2,CASSLGGFEAHYGYTF
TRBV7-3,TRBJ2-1,CASSAQGVNEQFF
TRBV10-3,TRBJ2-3,CAIRQGQGRSDTQYF
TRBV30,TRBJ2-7,CAIRGLYEQYF